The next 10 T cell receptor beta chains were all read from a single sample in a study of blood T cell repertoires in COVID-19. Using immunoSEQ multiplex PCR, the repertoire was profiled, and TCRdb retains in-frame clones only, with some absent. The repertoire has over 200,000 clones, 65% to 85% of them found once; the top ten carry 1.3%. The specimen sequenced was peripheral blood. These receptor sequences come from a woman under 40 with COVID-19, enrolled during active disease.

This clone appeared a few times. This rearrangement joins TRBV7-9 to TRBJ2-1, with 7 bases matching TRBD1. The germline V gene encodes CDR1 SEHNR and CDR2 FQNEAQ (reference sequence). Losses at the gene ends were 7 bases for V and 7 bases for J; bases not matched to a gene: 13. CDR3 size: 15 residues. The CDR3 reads CASTEKNTGANEQFF. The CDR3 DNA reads TGTGCCAGCACCGAAAAAAATACAGGGGCGAATGAGCAGTTCTTC.

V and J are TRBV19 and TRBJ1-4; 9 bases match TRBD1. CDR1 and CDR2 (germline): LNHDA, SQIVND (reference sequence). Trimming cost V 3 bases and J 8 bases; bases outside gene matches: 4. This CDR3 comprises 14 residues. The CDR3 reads CASSIGQGREKLFF. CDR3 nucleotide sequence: TGTGCCAGTAGTATCGGACAGGGGAGAGAAAAACTGTTTTTT.

DNA of the CDR3: TGTGCCAGCAGTTTCCACTCAGGGTCGGGAAACATTCAGTACTTC. Residues: CASSFHSGSGNIQYF. V is TRBV6-1 and J is TRBJ2-4; TRBD1 is a possible D gene (5 bases). The CDR3 runs 15 residues. Trimming shortened V by 5 bases and J by 6 bases, and 17 bases separated the two germline ends. CDR1 is MNHNS and CDR2 is SASEGT in the germline V gene.

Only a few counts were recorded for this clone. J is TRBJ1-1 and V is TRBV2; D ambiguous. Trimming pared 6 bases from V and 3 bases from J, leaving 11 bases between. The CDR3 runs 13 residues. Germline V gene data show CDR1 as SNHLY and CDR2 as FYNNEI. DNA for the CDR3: TGTGCCAGCAGATACTCCGAGGACACTGAAGCTTTCTTT. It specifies CASRYSEDTEAFF.

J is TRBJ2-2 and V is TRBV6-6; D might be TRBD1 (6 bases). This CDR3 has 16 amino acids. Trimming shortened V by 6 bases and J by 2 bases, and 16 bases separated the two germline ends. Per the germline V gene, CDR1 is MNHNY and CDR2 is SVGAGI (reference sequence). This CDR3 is CASSKDSHTNTGELFF. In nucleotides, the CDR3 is TGTGCCAGCAGCAAGGACAGCCACACTAACACCGGGGAGCTGTTTTTT.

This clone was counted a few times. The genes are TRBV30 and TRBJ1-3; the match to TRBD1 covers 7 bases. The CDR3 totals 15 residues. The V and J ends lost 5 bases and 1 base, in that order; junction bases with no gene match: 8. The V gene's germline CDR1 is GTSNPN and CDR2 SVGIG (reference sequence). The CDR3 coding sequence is TGTGCCTGGCAACAGGGGTCCTTATCTGGAAACACCATATATTTT. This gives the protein CAWQQGSLSGNTIYF.

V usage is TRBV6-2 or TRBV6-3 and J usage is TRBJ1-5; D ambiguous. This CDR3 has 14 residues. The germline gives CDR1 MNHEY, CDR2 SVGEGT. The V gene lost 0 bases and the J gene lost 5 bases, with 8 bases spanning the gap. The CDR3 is CASSYSYLDQPQHF. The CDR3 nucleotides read TGTGCCAGCAGTTACTCGTACCTAGATCAGCCCCAGCATTTT.

CDR3: CASTPRTEIFDEQFF. The CDR3 DNA is TGTGCCAGCACCCCCCGGACTGAAATATTCGATGAGCAGTTCTTC. The chain is built from TRBV2 and TRBJ2-1; D is possibly TRBD2 (5 bases). Germline values: CDR1 SNHLY, CDR2 FYNNEI. The V gene lost 7 bases and the J gene lost 8 bases, with 21 bases spanning the gap. The length of the CDR3 is 15 residues.

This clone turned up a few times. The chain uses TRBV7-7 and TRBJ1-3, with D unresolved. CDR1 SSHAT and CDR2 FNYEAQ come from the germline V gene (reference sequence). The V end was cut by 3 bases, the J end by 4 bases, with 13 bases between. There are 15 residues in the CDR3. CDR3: CASSLSSSHGNTIYF. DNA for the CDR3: TGTGCCAGCAGCTTGAGCTCTAGTCACGGAAACACCATATATTTT.

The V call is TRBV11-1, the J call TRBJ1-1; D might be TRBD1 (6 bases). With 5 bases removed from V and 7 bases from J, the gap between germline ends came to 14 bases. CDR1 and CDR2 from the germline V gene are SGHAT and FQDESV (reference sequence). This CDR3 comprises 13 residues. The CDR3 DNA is TGTGCCAGCAGCGCGGATAGGGGGGGTGAAGCTTTCTTT. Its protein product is CASSADRGGEAFF.